A selection of T cell receptor beta chains follows, all from one sample in a study of T cell responses to AZD1222 COVID-19 vaccine. The repertoire was sequenced with immunoSEQ multiplex PCR; TCRdb's copy has only in-frame clones and lacks some. This sample yields 95,000 to 150,000 clones, of which around 85% are seen a single time; around 6.2% belongs to the top ten. The sample in question was peripheral blood, obtained on day 0 of AZD1222 vaccination. Source of these receptors: an adult in good health. Both conserved end residues are part of each CDR3. A D gene is named only where the DNA matches it firmly. Clone size is given for some rows only: seen once, a few or many times, or a class if the clone is expanded.

J: TRBJ2-3; D: NA; size: NA; length: 17; V: TRBV2; DNA: TGTGCCAGCAGTGATTCAGGGGTAGAAGTGAACACAGATACGCAGTATTTT; CDR3: CASSDSGVEVNTDTQYF
J: TRBJ1-2; D: TRBD1; size: few; length: 13; V: TRBV12-3/TRBV12-4; DNA: TGTGCCAGCAGTACCGGGACAGATCACGGCTACACCTTC; CDR3: CASSTGTDHGYTF
J: TRBJ1-5; D: NA; size: NA; length: 14; V: TRBV6-2/TRBV6-3; DNA: TGTGCCAGCAGCCAGGTACAGGGAGCTCAGCCCCAGCATTTT; CDR3: CASSQVQGAQPQHF
J: TRBJ1-5; D: NA; size: NA; length: 13; V: TRBV7-9; DNA: TGTGCCAGCAGCTTATCGGGCGATTCGCCCCAGCATTTT; CDR3: CASSLSGDSPQHF
J: TRBJ2-7; D: NA; size: NA; length: 12; V: TRBV24-1; DNA: TGTGCCACCAGTCCCGGCGGTTACGAGCAGTACTTC; CDR3: CATSPGGYEQYF
J: TRBJ1-2; D: TRBD1; size: NA; length: 13; V: TRBV6-5; DNA: TGTGCCAGCAGAGGACAGGGGGCTTTTGGCTACACCTTC; CDR3: CASRGQGAFGYTF
J: TRBJ2-7; D: NA; size: NA; length: 14; V: TRBV4-3; DNA: TGCGCCAGCAGCCAAGAGGCAGGGAGATACGAGCAGTACTTC; CDR3: CASSQEAGRYEQYF
J: TRBJ2-1; D: NA; size: NA; length: 13; V: TRBV6-5; DNA: TGTGCCAGCACGACTTCGCTCAGCAATGAGCAGTTCTTC; CDR3: CASTTSLSNEQFF
J: TRBJ1-3; D: NA; size: NA; length: 17; V: TRBV9; DNA: TGTGCCAGCAGCGTTGGCGGGGACATCCTCTCTGGAAACACCATATATTTT; CDR3: CASSVGGDILSGNTIYF
J: TRBJ1-3; D: NA; size: NA; length: 15; V: TRBV7-3; DNA: TGTGCCAGCAGCTTAGGGGGAAGCCCCGGAAACACCATATATTTT; CDR3: CASSLGGSPGNTIYF
J: TRBJ1-1; D: NA; size: NA; length: 14; V: TRBV6-1; DNA: TGTGCCAGCAGTGAAGCGATCGACAGAGCTGAAGCTTTCTTT; CDR3: CASSEAIDRAEAFF
J: TRBJ1-2; D: NA; size: NA; length: 15; V: TRBV4-1; DNA: TGCGCCAGCAGCCAAGAGCGTTGGGCCGGCTATGGCTACACCTTC; CDR3: CASSQERWAGYGYTF
J: TRBJ2-5; D: TRBD2; size: NA; length: 16; V: TRBV7-2; DNA: TGTGCCAGCAGCCTCTTCGGACTAGCGGGGGTGGAGACCCAGTACTTC; CDR3: CASSLFGLAGVETQYF
J: TRBJ2-7; D: TRBD1; size: NA; length: 14; V: TRBV29-1; DNA: TGCAGCGTTGGACACGGGACAGGGGTCTACGAGCAGTACTTC; CDR3: CSVGHGTGVYEQYF
J: TRBJ1-2; D: NA; size: NA; length: 14; V: TRBV30; DNA: TGTGCCTGGATCTCACAGGGCGATCCCTATGGCTACACCTTC; CDR3: CAWISQGDPYGYTF